Presented here are 23 T cell receptor beta chains from one specimen sequenced in a study of blood T cell repertoires in COVID-19. This table comes from immunoSEQ multiplex PCR, and its TCRdb copy is limited to in-frame clones, with some not included. Here the sample spans 210,000 or so clones, approximately 79% being singletons. The sequenced material came from peripheral blood. The origin of the receptors is a man in his forties or fifties who had recovered from COVID-19.

This rearrangement joins TRBV10-3 to TRBJ1-6, with TRBD1 matching over 10 bases. Germline CDR1 reads ENHRY; CDR2 reads SYGVKD. The CDR3 consists of 14 residues. V trimming: 6 bases; J trimming: 7 bases; junction bases outside the gene matches: 3. The CDR3 DNA is TGTGCCATCAGCCTGGGACAGGGGAATTCACCCCTCCACTTT. Amino acid sequence: CAISLGQGNSPLHF.

V is TRBV19 and J is TRBJ2-7; the match to TRBD2 covers 9 bases. The CDR3 runs 15 residues. CDR1 is LNHDA, CDR2 SQIVND, per germline (reference sequence). Losses at the gene ends were 5 bases for V and 3 bases for J; bases not matched to a gene: 8. DNA of the CDR3: TGTGCCAGTAGTGATCCTAGCGGGACCTTCTACGAGCAGTACTTC. Protein: CASSDPSGTFYEQYF.

The chain employs TRBV15 and TRBJ2-3; 9 positions agree with TRBD2. V lost 0 bases and J lost 7; bases outside the gene matches: 8. The CDR3 has 16 amino acids. Germline V CDR1 and CDR2: LNHNV, YYDKDF (reference sequence). The CDR3 bases are TGTGCCACCAGCAGAGATCGGGCGGGAGGGACCCATACGCAGTATTTT. Amino acids: CATSRDRAGGTHTQYF. Drawing the rest from reference TRBV15 and TRBJ2-3, the complete variable domain is DAMVIQNPRYQVTQFGKPVTLSCSQTLNHNVMYWYQQKSSQAPKLLFHYYDKDFNNEADTPDNFQSRRPNTSFCFLDIRSPGLGDTAMYLCATSRDRAGGTHTQYFGPGTRLTVL.

The chain employs TRBV29-1 and TRBJ2-7, with a possible D match to TRBD1 (5 bases). Germline-derived CDR1 and CDR2 are SQVTM and ANQGSEA. V shed 2 bases and J shed 8 bases, with 19 bases lying between them. CDR3 length: 14 residues. Written as DNA, the CDR3 is TGCAGCGTTGAACTGGGTCAGGGCGGTAGGAAGCAGTACTTC. It encodes CSVELGQGGRKQYF.

The V gene is TRBV11-2, the J gene TRBJ1-3; no definite D call. The V gene's germline CDR1 is SGHAT and CDR2 FQNNGV. The CDR3 is 16 residues long. V shed 3 bases and J shed 1 base, with 13 bases lying between them. The DNA of the CDR3 is TGTGCCAGCAGCTTCGAAGGTGGGAGGTCTGGAAACACCATATATTTT. Its protein is CASSFEGGRSGNTIYF.

In DNA, the CDR3 is TGCAGCGTTGCGAATTCTCCGTCTAGCGGGAGAATGGCGCAGTATTTT. It translates to CSVANSPSSGRMAQYF. This chain joins TRBV29-1 and TRBJ2-3, with 10 bases that match TRBD2. Germline V CDR1 and CDR2: SQVTM, ANQGSEA. The CDR3 is 16 residues long. After removal of 4 bases from V and 10 bases from J, the junction contained 17 bases not matched to a gene.

There are a few counts of this clone. This chain links TRBV19 with TRBJ2-1; possibly TRBD1 for D (6 bases). Germline V gene data show CDR1 as LNHDA and CDR2 as SQIVND (reference sequence). The CDR3 spans 15 residues. Trimming pared 5 bases from V and 0 bases from J, leaving 11 bases between. The CDR3 DNA is TGTGCCAGTAGTCTCGGACAGCTCTCCTACAATGAGCAGTTCTTC. It is translated as CASSLGQLSYNEQFF.

The CDR3 loop reads CASSQDRGGNSGANVLTF. The DNA of the CDR3 is TGCGCCAGCAGCCAAGATCGCGGCGGGAACTCTGGGGCCAACGTCCTGACTTTC. J is TRBJ2-6 and V is TRBV4-3, with a possible D match to TRBD2 (6 bases). V lost 0 bases to trimming and J lost 0 bases, with 12 bases between them. The germline CDR1 and CDR2 sequences are LGHNA and YSLEER. There are 18 residues in the CDR3.

The chain links TRBV29-1 to TRBJ1-4; 7 nucleotides agree with TRBD1. Germline V CDR1 and CDR2: SQVTM, ANQGSEA. The CDR3 is made up of 14 amino acids. Trimming at V came to 7 bases and at J to 4 bases, leaving 9 bases not matched to a gene. CDR3 protein: CSGGDRALNEKLFF. In nucleotides, the CDR3 is TGCAGCGGAGGAGACAGGGCCCTTAATGAAAAACTGTTTTTT.

This clone was seen once. V usage is TRBV30 and J usage is TRBJ1-5; possibly TRBD1 for D (6 bases). The CDR3 has 16 amino acids. Deletions cut 0 bases from V and 2 bases from J, with 14 bases between. Germline CDR1 reads GTSNPN; CDR2 reads SVGIG (reference sequence). CDR3 nucleotides: TGTGCCTGGAGTGTTGTAGGGACAATCGGCAATCAGCCCCAGCATTTT. Residues: CAWSVVGTIGNQPQHF.

The rearrangement links TRBV2 to TRBJ2-4, with D tentatively TRBD2 (5 bases). V was trimmed by 2 bases and J by 4 bases, leaving 9 bases between them. CDR1 is SNHLY and CDR2 is FYNNEI in the germline V gene. The CDR3 is 14 residues long. The CDR3 loop is CASSETEAKNIQYF. CDR3 sequence (DNA): TGTGCCAGCAGTGAAACGGAGGCTAAAAACATTCAGTACTTC.

The chain uses TRBV3-1 (or the pseudogene TRBV3-2) and TRBJ2-5, with D perhaps TRBD1 (5 bases). V was cut by 4 bases and J by 7 bases, with 25 bases left in between. This CDR3 region has 17 residues. Looked up from germline, CDR1 is LGHDT and CDR2 is YNNKEL (reference sequence). CDR3: CASSLGNSGPGFGTQYF. The CDR3, as DNA: TGTGCCAGCAGCCTTGGAAATTCAGGGCCCGGGTTTGGGACCCAGTACTTC.

This rearrangement joins TRBV29-1 to TRBJ2-2; unclear D gene. The CDR3 consists of 11 residues. In germline, CDR1 is SQVTM, CDR2 ANQGSEA. V lost 7 bases and J lost 3, with 6 bases in between. The CDR3 nucleotides are TGCAGCGCCCACTACACCGGGGAGCTGTTTTTT. Protein product: CSAHYTGELFF.

The rearrangement uses TRBV7-8 and TRBJ1-5; D is undetermined. The V end was cut by 5 bases, the J end by 5 bases, with 13 bases between. The CDR3 runs to 14 residues. CDR1 is SGHVS and CDR2 is FQNEAQ in the germline V gene. DNA for the CDR3: TGTGCCAGCAGCCAAGGTGGCCTAGATCAGCCCCAGCATTTT. It yields the protein CASSQGGLDQPQHF.

The rearrangement joins TRBV19 to TRBJ1-1; 7 bases map to TRBD1. The CDR3 is 14 residues long. Germline lookup yields CDR1 LNHDA and CDR2 SQIVND (reference sequence). Trimming at V came to 1 base and at J to 8 bases, leaving 7 bases not matched to a gene. The CDR3 is CASSIARQGLEAFF. In DNA form, the CDR3 reads TGTGCCAGTAGTATAGCGCGACAGGGCCTAGAAGCTTTCTTT.

This clone was picked up many times. V is TRBV2 and J is TRBJ2-7, with 7 bases matching TRBD1. This CDR3 contains 14 residues. In germline, CDR1 is SNHLY, CDR2 FYNNEI. V shed 7 bases, J shed 2 bases, and the junction held 8 bases outside the gene matches. The CDR3 DNA follows: TGTGCCAGCATCCGGGACAGAATTACCTACGAGCAGTACTTC. Residues: CASIRDRITYEQYF.

The gene calls are TRBV5-1 and TRBJ2-7; no definite D call. The CDR3 loop spans 13 amino acids. In germline, CDR1 is SGHRS, CDR2 YFSETQ. Trimming left V 6 bases short and J 4 bases short, with 14 bases between. The CDR3 loop reads CASTSTTEYEQYF. CDR3 DNA: TGCGCCAGCACCTCGACAACAGAGTACGAGCAGTACTTC.

This clone is a singleton in its sample. A much larger clone differs by one base, so this may be a read error. This chain uses TRBV18 with TRBJ1-6; 8 positions agree with TRBD1. Per the germline V gene, CDR1 is KGHSH and CDR2 is LQKENI. Trimming at V came to 0 bases and at J to 13 bases, leaving 14 bases not matched to a gene. CDR3 length: 17 residues. For the CDR3, the DNA is TGTGCCAGCTCACCACCAACATCAGGGGGCTCGACGGGCCCCCTCCACTTT. Amino acid sequence: CASSPPTSGGSTGPLHF. The whole variable domain, remainder taken from reference TRBV18 and TRBJ1-6, is NAGVMQNPRHLVRRRGQEARLRCSPMKGHSHVYWYRQLPEEGLKFMVYLQKENIIDESGMPKERFSAEFPKEGPSILRIQQVVRGDSAAYFCASSPPTSGGSTGPLHFGNGTRLTVT.

This clone was seen ten or more times. The rearrangement links TRBV11-2 to TRBJ1-1; D is ambiguous. Germline CDR1 SGHAT, CDR2 FQNNGV. Between the trimmed V and J ends, which lost 4 bases and 5 bases, there was a span of 17 bases. This CDR3 region has 15 residues. In DNA form, the CDR3 reads TGTGCCAGCAGCTCCCAGACGGGAAGAGGGACTGAAGCTTTCTTT. It is translated as CASSSQTGRGTEAFF.

The chain recombines TRBV19 with TRBJ2-2; TRBD1 is a possible D gene (5 bases). The CDR3 loop spans 13 amino acids. V lost 8 bases and J lost 5, with 12 bases in between. Germline lookup yields CDR1 LNHDA and CDR2 SQIVND (reference sequence). The DNA for the CDR3 is TGTGCCAGTTCGAAGGGGCGGACCGGGGAGCTGTTTTTT. Its protein is CASSKGRTGELFF.

The V gene is TRBV7-7, the J gene TRBJ2-7; D perhaps matches TRBD2 (6 bases). Trimming cost V 1 base and J 3 bases, with 10 bases left between them. Germline V gene data show CDR1 as SSHAT and CDR2 as FNYEAQ (reference sequence). This CDR3 is built from 14 residues. The CDR3: CASSLGPTSYEQYF. In DNA, the CDR3 is TGTGCCAGCAGCTTAGGCCCGACTAGCTACGAGCAGTACTTC.

This chain links TRBV9 with TRBJ2-1; 10 bases agree with TRBD2. Germline V gene data show CDR1 as SGDLS and CDR2 as YYNGEE. CDR3 length: 16 amino acids. J was trimmed by 4 bases and V by 3 bases; bases with no gene match: 7. This chain's CDR3 is CASSETGAGGYNEQFF. The CDR3 region has the DNA TGTGCCAGCAGCGAAACGGGAGCGGGAGGGTACAATGAGCAGTTCTTC.

The CDR3 loop is CASSLGLAGGNEQYF. In DNA form, the CDR3 reads TGTGCCAGCAGCTTGGGACTAGCGGGAGGGAACGAGCAGTACTTC. The rearrangement links TRBV5-6 to TRBJ2-7, with 14 bases aligning to TRBD2. Germline V lookup: CDR1 SGHDT, CDR2 YYEEEE. The CDR3 covers 15 residues. V was pared by 0 bases and J by 5 bases, with 1 base of the junction left unmatched.